This T cell receptor beta chain is from a study of T-cell memory formation after mild COVID-19. In the study overall: The TCR clusters were mostly specific to one donor. Findings and limits, study-wide: CD4+ bias marked clones expanding day 15 to 37, unlike balanced contracting clones. Mainly in CM and EM were contracting CD4+ clones; CD8+ were in EMRA. Confirmation was lacking for SARS-CoV-2 specificity of second-wave clones that peaked on day 37.

TCRdb ran MiXCR on the 5' RACE reads and lists one entry per CDR3 protein. The sample includes roughly 220,000 distinct CDR3 sequences, around 8.8% of them seen just once. This clonotype was counted between two and nine times. Antigen: not known. Germline V gene sequence: CDR1 MNHEY, CDR2 SVGAGI. The CDR3 has 14 amino acids. Trimming left V 2 bases short and J 4 bases short, with 11 bases between. The source of this sequence is a young man who had mild COVID-19 (a few samples of this study predate the infection). Cell type and time point are not known. The source material was PBMCs or a T cell subset sorted from them (not recorded which). V usage is TRBV6-5 and J usage is TRBJ2-5; D is unresolved. In DNA, the CDR3 is TGTGCCAGCAGTTACACCCTTAAAGGAGAGACCCAGTACTTC. Translated, it gives CASSYTLKGETQYF.